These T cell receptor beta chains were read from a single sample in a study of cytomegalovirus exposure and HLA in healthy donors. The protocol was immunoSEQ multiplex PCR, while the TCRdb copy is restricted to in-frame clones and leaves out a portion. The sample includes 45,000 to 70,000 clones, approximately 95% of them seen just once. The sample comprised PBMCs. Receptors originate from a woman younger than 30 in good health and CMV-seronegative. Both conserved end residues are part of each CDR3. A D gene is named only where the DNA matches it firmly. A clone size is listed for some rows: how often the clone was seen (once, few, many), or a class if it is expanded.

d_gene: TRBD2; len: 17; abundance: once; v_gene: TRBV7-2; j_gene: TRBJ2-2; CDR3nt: TGTGCCAGCAGCATAACTAGCGGGGGTTTTCGGGCCGGGGAGCTGTTTTTT; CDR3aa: CASSITSGGFRAGELFF
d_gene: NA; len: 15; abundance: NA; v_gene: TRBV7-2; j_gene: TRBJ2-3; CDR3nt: TGTGCCAGCATGCAGGAACTAGCTCTGTCAGATACGCAGTATTTT; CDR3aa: CASMQELALSDTQYF
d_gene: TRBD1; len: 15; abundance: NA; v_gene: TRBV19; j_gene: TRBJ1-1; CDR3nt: TGTGCCAGTAGGAGGATTACAGGGGGCGCTTGGAGAGCTTTCTTT; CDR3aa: CASRRITGGAWRAFF
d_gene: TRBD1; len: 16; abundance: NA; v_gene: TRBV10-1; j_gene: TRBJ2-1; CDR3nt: TGCGCCAGCAGCCCTTCCGCAGGGGGCTCCTACAATGAGCAGTTCTTC; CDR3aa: CASSPSAGGSYNEQFF
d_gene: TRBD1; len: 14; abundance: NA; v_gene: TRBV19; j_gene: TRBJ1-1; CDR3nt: TGTGCCAGTAGTATGGGACAGCTAGACACTGAAGCTTTCTTT; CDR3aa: CASSMGQLDTEAFF
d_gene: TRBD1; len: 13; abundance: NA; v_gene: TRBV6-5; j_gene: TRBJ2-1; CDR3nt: TGTGCCAGCAGTTATGGGACAGTTAATGAGCAGTTCTTC; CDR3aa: CASSYGTVNEQFF
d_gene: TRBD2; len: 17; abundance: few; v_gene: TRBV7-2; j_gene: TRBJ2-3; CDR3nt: TGTGCCAGCAGCCTTGACGGGAGCGGGAGGGCAACAGATACGCAGTATTTT; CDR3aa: CASSLDGSGRATDTQYF
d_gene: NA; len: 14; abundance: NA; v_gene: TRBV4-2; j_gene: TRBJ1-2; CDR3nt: TGTGCCAGCAGCCAAGAACTGAATAACTATGGCTACACCTTC; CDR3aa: CASSQELNNYGYTF
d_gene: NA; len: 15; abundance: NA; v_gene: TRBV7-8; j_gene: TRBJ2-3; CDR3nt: TGTGCCAGCAATTTGGGCAGCACTAGCACAGATACGCAGTATTTT; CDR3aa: CASNLGSTSTDTQYF
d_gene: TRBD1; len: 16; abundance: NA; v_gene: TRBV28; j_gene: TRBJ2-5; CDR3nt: TGTGCCAGCAGTTCTAGTGGGACAGGGCGATTGGAGACCCAGTACTTC; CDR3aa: CASSSSGTGRLETQYF
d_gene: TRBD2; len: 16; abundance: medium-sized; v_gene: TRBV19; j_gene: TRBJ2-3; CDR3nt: TGTGCCAGTACCTCCGGCAGCGGGAGAGGGTCAGATACGCAGTATTTT; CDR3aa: CASTSGSGRGSDTQYF
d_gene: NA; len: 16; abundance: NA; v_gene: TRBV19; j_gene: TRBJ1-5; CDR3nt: TGTGCCAGTAGTGGGTACAATGGAGGGGGCAATCAGCCCCAGCATTTT; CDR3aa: CASSGYNGGGNQPQHF